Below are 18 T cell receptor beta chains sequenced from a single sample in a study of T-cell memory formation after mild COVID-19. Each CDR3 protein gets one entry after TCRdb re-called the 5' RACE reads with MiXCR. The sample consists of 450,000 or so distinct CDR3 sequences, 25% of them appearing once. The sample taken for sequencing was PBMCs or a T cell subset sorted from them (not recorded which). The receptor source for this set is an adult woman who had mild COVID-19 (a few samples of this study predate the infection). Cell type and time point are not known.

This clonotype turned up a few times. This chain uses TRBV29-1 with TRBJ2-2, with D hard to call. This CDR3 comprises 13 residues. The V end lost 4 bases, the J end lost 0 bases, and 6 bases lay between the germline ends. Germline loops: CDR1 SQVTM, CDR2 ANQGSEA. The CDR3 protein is CSVAATNTGELFF. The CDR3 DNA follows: TGCAGCGTTGCCGCAACGAACACCGGGGAGCTGTTTTTT.

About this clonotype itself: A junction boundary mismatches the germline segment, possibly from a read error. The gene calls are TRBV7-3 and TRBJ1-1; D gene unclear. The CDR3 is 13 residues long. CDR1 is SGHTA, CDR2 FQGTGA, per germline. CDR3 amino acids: CASSVTNFGEAFF. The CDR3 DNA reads TGTGCCAGCAGCGTAACTAATTTCGGTGAAGCTTTCTTT. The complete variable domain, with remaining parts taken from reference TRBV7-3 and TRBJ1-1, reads GAGVSQTPSNKVTEKGKYVELRCDPISGHTALYWYRQSLGQGPEFLIYFQGTGAADDSGLPNDRFFAVRPEGSVSTLKIQRTERGDSAVYLCASSVTNFGEAFFGQGTRLTVV.

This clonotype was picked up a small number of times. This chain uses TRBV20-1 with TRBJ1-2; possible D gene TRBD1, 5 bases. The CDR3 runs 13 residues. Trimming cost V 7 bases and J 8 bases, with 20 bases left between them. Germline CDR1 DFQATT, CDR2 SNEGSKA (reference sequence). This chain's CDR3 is CSGQGGRLRGYTF. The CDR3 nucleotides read TGCAGTGGGCAGGGAGGTCGACTTCGAGGCTACACCTTC.

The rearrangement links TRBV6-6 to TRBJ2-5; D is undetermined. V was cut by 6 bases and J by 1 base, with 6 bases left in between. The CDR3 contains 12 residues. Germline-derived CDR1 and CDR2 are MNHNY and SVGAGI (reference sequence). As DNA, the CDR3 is TGTGCCAGCAGACAGCCCCAAGAGACCCAGTACTTC. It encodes CASRQPQETQYF.

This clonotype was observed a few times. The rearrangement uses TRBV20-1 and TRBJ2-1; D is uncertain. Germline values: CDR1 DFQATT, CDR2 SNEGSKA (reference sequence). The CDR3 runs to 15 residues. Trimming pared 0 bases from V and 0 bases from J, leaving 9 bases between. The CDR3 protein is CSARDRRSSYNEQFF. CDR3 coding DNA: TGCAGTGCTAGAGACCGCCGCAGCTCCTACAATGAGCAGTTCTTC.

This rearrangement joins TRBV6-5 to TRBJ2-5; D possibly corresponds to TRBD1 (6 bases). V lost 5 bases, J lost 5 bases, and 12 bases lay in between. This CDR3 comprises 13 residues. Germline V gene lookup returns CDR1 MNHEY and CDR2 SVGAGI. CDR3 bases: TGTGCCAGCAGTATCACAGGGATTGAGACCCAGTACTTC. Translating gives CASSITGIETQYF.

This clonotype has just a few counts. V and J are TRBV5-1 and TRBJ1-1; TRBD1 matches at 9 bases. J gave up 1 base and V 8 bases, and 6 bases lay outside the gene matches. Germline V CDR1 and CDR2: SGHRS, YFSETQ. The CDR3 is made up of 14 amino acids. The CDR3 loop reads CASLPGQGNTEAFF. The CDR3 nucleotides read TGCGCCAGTCTACCGGGACAGGGGAACACTGAAGCTTTCTTT.

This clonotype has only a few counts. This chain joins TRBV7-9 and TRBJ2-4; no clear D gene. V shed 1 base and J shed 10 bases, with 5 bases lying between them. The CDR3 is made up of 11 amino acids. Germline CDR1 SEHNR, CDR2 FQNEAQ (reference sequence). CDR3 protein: CASSLGLIQYF. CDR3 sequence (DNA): TGTGCCAGCAGCTTAGGGCTGATTCAGTACTTC.

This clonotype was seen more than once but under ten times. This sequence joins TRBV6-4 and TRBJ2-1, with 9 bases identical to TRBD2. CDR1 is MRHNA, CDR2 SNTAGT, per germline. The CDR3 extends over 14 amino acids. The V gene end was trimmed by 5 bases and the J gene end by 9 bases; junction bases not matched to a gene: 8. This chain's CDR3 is CASSPAGGTSEQFF. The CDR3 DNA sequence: TGTGCCAGCAGTCCGGCGGGAGGGACTAGTGAGCAGTTCTTC.

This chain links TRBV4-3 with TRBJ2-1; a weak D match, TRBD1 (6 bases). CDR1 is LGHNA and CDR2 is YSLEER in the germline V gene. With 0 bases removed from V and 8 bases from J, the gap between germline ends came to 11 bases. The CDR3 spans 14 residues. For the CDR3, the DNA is TGCGCCAGCAGCCAAGATCTGGGGGCATATGAGCAGTTCTTC. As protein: CASSQDLGAYEQFF.

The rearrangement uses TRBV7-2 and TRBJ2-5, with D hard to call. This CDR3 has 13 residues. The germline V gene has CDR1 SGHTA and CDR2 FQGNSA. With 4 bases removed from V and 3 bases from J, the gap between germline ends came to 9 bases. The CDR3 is CASSSRSEETQYF. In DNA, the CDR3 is TGTGCCAGCAGCTCTCGGTCCGAAGAGACCCAGTACTTC.

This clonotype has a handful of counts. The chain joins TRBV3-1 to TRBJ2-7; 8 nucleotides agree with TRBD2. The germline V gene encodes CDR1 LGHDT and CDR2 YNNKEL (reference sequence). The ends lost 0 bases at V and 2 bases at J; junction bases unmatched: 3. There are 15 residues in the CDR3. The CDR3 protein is CASSQEAGAPYEQYF. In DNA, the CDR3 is TGTGCCAGCAGCCAAGAAGCGGGAGCCCCCTACGAGCAGTACTTC.

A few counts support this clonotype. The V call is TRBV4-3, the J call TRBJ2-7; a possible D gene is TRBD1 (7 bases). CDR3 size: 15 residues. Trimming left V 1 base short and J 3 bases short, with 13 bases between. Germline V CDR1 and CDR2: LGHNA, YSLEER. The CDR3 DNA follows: TGCGCCAGCAGCCAAGGGAGACAGGGACTCTACGAGCAGTACTTC. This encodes CASSQGRQGLYEQYF.

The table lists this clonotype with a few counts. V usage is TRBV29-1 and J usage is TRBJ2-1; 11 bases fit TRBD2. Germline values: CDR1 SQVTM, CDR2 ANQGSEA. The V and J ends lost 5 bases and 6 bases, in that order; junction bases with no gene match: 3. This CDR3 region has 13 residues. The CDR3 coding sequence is TGCAGCGTTTCTAGCGGGAGGCGCAATGAGCAGTTCTTC. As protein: CSVSSGRRNEQFF.

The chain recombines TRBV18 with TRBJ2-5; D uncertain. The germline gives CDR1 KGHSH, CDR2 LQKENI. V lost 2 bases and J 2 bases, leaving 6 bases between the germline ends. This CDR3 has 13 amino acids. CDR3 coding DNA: TGTGCCAGCTCACCAAGTCTACAAGAGACCCAGTACTTC. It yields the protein CASSPSLQETQYF.

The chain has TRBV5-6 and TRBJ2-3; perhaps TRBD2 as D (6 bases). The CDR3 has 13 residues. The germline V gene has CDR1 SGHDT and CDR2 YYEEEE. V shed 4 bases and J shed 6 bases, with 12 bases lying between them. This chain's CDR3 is CASSAGTQDTQYF. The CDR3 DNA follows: TGTGCCAGCAGCGCGGGGACCCAGGATACGCAGTATTTT. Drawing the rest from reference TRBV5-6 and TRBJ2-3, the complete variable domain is DAGVTQSPTHLIKTRGQQVTLRCSPKSGHDTVSWYQQALGQGPQFIFQYYEEEERQRGNFPDRFSGHQFPNYSSELNVNALLLGDSALYLCASSAGTQDTQYFGPGTRLTVL.

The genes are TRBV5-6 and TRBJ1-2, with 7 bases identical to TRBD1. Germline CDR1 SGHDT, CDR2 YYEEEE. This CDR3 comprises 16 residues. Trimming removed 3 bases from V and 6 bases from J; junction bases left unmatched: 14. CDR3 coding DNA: TGTGCCAGCAGCTATGGCGTCTCGGGACAGATCCATGGCTACACCTTC. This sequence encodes CASSYGVSGQIHGYTF.

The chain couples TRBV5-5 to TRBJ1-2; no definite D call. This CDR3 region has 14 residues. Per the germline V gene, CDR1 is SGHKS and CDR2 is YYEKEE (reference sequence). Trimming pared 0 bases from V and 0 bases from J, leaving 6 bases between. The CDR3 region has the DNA TGTGCCAGCAGCTTGGTGTCTGCTAACTATGGCTACACCTTC. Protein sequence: CASSLVSANYGYTF.